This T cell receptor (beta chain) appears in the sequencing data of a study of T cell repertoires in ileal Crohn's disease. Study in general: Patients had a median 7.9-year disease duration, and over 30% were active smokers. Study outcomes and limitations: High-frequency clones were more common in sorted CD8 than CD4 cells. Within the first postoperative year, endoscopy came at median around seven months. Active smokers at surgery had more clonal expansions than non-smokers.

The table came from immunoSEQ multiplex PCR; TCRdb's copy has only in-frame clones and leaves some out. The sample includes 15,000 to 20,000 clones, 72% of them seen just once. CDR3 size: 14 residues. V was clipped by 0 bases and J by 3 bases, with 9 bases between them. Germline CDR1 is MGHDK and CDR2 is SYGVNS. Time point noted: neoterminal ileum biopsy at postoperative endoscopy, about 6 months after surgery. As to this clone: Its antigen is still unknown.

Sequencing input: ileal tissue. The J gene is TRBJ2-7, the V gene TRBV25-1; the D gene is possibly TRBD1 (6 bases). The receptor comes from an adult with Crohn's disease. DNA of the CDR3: TGTGCCAGCAGTGAATACGGCAGGGGCTACGAGCAGTACTTC. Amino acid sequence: CASSEYGRGYEQYF.